This T cell receptor (beta chain) was profiled in a study of T cells expressing NK-cell markers. This CDR3 comprises 13 residues. CDR1 is SGHRS and CDR2 is YFSETQ in the germline V gene. TCRdb re-called the 5' RACE reads and catalogs CDR3 proteins one per entry, DNA excluded. Recorded for this sample: under 500,000 distinct CDR3 sequences. The receptor comes from a woman between 18 and 70 years old in good health. The J gene is TRBJ2-2, the V gene TRBV5-1. Sequenced sample: blood T cells: a sorted CD56 or NKG2C T cell subset, CD4+ or CD8+ T cells, or bulk PBMC T cells (not recorded which). This CDR3 reads CASSWWNTGELFF.